This T cell receptor beta chain was documented in a study of blood T cells in healthy people across ages. Using a J-beta primer mix together with a sample-barcoded 5' primer, a second PCR was run for roughly 7 to 11 cycles. Researchers report that each sample yielded at least 3 million CDR3-containing paired-end reads. MiXCR, applied by TCRdb to the 5' RACE reads, yields one record per CDR3 protein. Of about 1 million distinct CDR3 sequences listed, 45% are singletons. In terms of origin and age, donors were healthy Caucasian individuals from Russia aged about 6 to 90. This receptor was obtained from a woman in her fifties or sixties in good health. The sequenced sample was blood.

CDR3 amino acids: CASSQAPSRISYNEQFF. DNA of the CDR3: TGCGCCAGCAGCCAAGCCCCTAGCAGGATCTCCTACAATGAGCAGTTCTTC. The chain uses TRBV4-1 and TRBJ2-1, with a weak D call TRBD2 (5 bases). The length of the CDR3 is 17 residues. Germline CDR1 reads MGHRA; CDR2 reads YSYEKL. Trimming stripped 1 base from V and 0 bases from J, with 13 bases between.